The 26 T cell receptor beta chains reported below all come from one sample, sequenced in a study of memory CD4+ T cells and cytomegalovirus serostatus. The sort gate was single viable CD3+CD4+CD8-CD45RO+ cells for memory CD4+ T cells. Some clones are missing from TCRdb's copy, which holds only in-frame ones; the method was immunoSEQ multiplex PCR. Of 70,000 to 90,000 clones in the sample, under 80% were seen once. Input material: memory CD4+ T cells from blood. The receptor source for this set is an adult in good health and CMV-seropositive.

The CDR3 DNA is TGTGCCAGCAGTACCGGGGGCTATAGCAATCAGCCCCAGCATTTT. This gives the protein CASSTGGYSNQPQHF. This chain links TRBV2 with TRBJ1-5, with D perhaps TRBD1 (6 bases). Germline CDR1 is SNHLY and CDR2 is FYNNEI. V shed 5 bases and J shed 0 bases, with 11 bases lying between them. The CDR3 runs to 15 residues. The full variable domain, its missing parts supplied by reference TRBV2 and TRBJ1-5, is EPEVTQTPSHQVTQMGQEVILRCVPISNHLYFYWYRQILGQKVEFLVSFYNNEISEKSEIFDDQFSVERPDGSNFTLKIRSTKLEDSAMYFCASSTGGYSNQPQHFGDGTRLSIL.

This clone was observed a few times. The chain joins TRBV18 to TRBJ2-7, with a tentative D call TRBD1 (6 bases). Germline CDR1 KGHSH, CDR2 LQKENI. Trimming left V 6 bases short and J 5 bases short, with 23 bases between. The CDR3 consists of 16 residues. The CDR3 loop is CASSPSGQWPRDEQYV. Here the CDR3 DNA reads TGTGCCAGCTCTCCGTCGGGACAATGGCCTAGAGACGAGCAGTACGTC.

The chain combines TRBV5-1 with TRBJ1-1; tentative D call: TRBD1 (5 bases). V lost 4 bases to trimming and J lost 1 base, with 11 bases between them. The germline gives CDR1 SGHRS, CDR2 YFSETQ. This CDR3 region has 14 residues. As DNA, the CDR3 is TGCGCCAGCAGCCTAGGGACGAAGAACACTGAAGCTTTCTTT. This codes for CASSLGTKNTEAFF.

V and J are TRBV5-4 and TRBJ2-3; TRBD2 aligns across 15 bases. J lost 5 bases, V lost 4 bases, and 8 bases had no gene match. Looked up from germline, CDR1 is SGHNT and CDR2 is YYREEE (reference sequence). The CDR3 extends over 17 amino acids. The CDR3 DNA reads TGTGCCAGCAGCCAAGGACTAGCGGGAGGGCAAGAAGATACGCAGTATTTT. Translating gives CASSQGLAGGQEDTQYF. The whole variable domain, filled in from reference TRBV5-4 and TRBJ2-3, reads ETGVTQSPTHLIKTRGQQVTLRCSSQSGHNTVSWYQQALGQGPQFIFQYYREEENGRGNFPPRFSGLQFPNYSSELNVNALELDDSALYLCASSQGLAGGQEDTQYFGPGTRLTVL.

This sequence joins TRBV5-6 and TRBJ2-2, with TRBD1 as a possible D gene (7 bases). This CDR3 contains 17 residues. Trimming left V 2 bases short and J 4 bases short, with 18 bases between. Germline V gene data show CDR1 as SGHDT and CDR2 as YYEEEE. CDR3 in DNA: TGTGCCAGCAGCTTCAGGGGGGCCTGGGGGAGCACCGGGGAGCTGTTTTTT. Translation gives CASSFRGAWGSTGELFF.

This chain links TRBV25-1 with TRBJ1-2; 10 positions match TRBD1. The V segment lost 4 bases and the J segment 8 bases; nucleotides outside the gene matches: 13. CDR1 is MGHDK, CDR2 SYGVNS, per germline. This CDR3 is 16 amino acids long. CDR3 bases: TGTGCCAGCAGTGCTGGACAGGGGGGATACCTCGGCGGCTACACCTTC. Encoded protein: CASSAGQGGYLGGYTF.

The chain recombines TRBV29-1 with TRBJ2-3, with D possibly matching TRBD2 (6 bases). The CDR3 runs 14 residues. The germline V gene has CDR1 SQVTM and CDR2 ANQGSEA. V was pared by 0 bases and J by 0 bases, with 7 bases between. The CDR3 here is CSVEDGLSTDTQYF. CDR3 DNA sequence: TGCAGCGTTGAAGATGGACTAAGCACAGATACGCAGTATTTT.

J is TRBJ2-5 and V is TRBV5-6, with a possible D match to TRBD1 (6 bases). Per germline, CDR1 SGHDT and CDR2 YYEEEE. The CDR3 covers 14 residues. With 4 bases removed from V and 5 bases from J, the gap between germline ends came to 15 bases. The CDR3 DNA follows: TGTGCCAGCAGCCTTCATCAGGGGCGCGAGACCCAGTACTTC. It yields the protein CASSLHQGRETQYF. Full variable domain (rest looked up from reference TRBV5-6 and TRBJ2-5): DAGVTQSPTHLIKTRGQQVTLRCSPKSGHDTVSWYQQALGQGPQFIFQYYEEEERQRGNFPDRFSGHQFPNYSSELNVNALLLGDSALYLCASSLHQGRETQYFGPGTRLLVL.

This sequence joins TRBV6-5 and TRBJ1-2; TRBD1 aligns across 7 bases. CDR3 length: 13 residues. Per the germline V gene, CDR1 is MNHEY and CDR2 is SVGAGI. Trimming took 5 bases from V and 5 from J; bases not matched to a gene: 5. CDR3 protein: CASSTQGRYGYTF. CDR3 DNA: TGTGCCAGCAGTACACAGGGGAGGTATGGCTACACCTTC.

The chain carries TRBV14 and TRBJ2-2; 7 bases map to TRBD2. Unmatched junction bases numbered 6, after V lost 1 base and J lost 7 bases. This CDR3 is 15 amino acids long. Germline V gene lookup returns CDR1 SGHDN and CDR2 FVKESK. This CDR3 reads CASSQVRASGGELFF. The DNA for the CDR3 is TGTGCCAGCAGCCAAGTGCGGGCTAGCGGCGGGGAGCTGTTTTTT. Together with reference TRBV14 and TRBJ2-2, the CDR3 gives the full variable domain: EAGVTQFPSHSVIEKGQTVTLRCDPISGHDNLYWYRRVMGKEIKFLLHFVKESKQDESGMPNNRFLAERTGGTYSTLKVQPAELEDSGVYFCASSQVRASGGELFFGEGSRLTVL.

CDR3 protein: CAHAGAAEQYV. For the CDR3, the DNA is TGTGCCCACGCGGGGGCGGCCGAGCAGTACGTC. This chain joins TRBV6-4 and TRBJ2-7, with a weak D call TRBD2 (7 bases). The germline V and J ends were trimmed by 11 bases and 6 bases, with 14 bases remaining between them. The CDR3 totals 11 residues. Germline CDR1 reads MRHNA; CDR2 reads SNTAGT.

V is TRBV15 and J is TRBJ2-1; 13 nucleotides line up with TRBD2. CDR1 is LNHNV, CDR2 YYDKDF, per germline (reference sequence). Germline trimming cut 2 bases from V and 15 bases from J; bases unmatched to any gene: 10. The CDR3 runs to 15 residues. The CDR3 bases are TGTGCCACCAGCAGAAGATTACTAGCGGGGGGGCCGGGGTTCTTC. Protein product: CATSRRLLAGGPGFF.

V gene TRBV30 combines with J gene TRBJ1-3; 7 nucleotides match TRBD1. With 2 bases clipped from V and 0 bases from J, the junction kept 4 bases outside the gene matches. The V gene's germline CDR1 is GTSNPN and CDR2 SVGIG (reference sequence). CDR3 length: 15 amino acids. The CDR3 DNA reads as TGTGCCTGGAGTCGGGACAGTGACTCTGGAAACACCATATATTTT. This sequence encodes CAWSRDSDSGNTIYF.

The genes are TRBV7-2 and TRBJ1-3; D not certain. The CDR3 spans 16 residues. V was cut by 1 base and J by 0 bases, with 10 bases left in between. The germline V gene encodes CDR1 SGHTA and CDR2 FQGNSA. For the CDR3, the DNA is TGTGCCAGCAGCTTAGGCCGCACCCGCTCTGGAAACACCATATATTTT. It codes for CASSLGRTRSGNTIYF.

Sample share makes this clone medium-sized. The CDR3 sequence: CASSPGTGALGGNTIYF. The CDR3 DNA follows: TGTGCCAGCAGCCCCGGGACAGGGGCGCTAGGTGGAAACACCATATATTTT. This sequence joins TRBV7-2 and TRBJ1-3; TRBD1 matches 10 bases. V shed 5 bases and J 3 bases; nucleotides not matched to a gene: 10. This CDR3 spans 17 amino acids. Germline CDR1 reads SGHTA; CDR2 reads FQGNSA.

This chain uses TRBV2 with TRBJ1-4; a weak D match, TRBD1 (6 bases). The CDR3 consists of 16 residues. V was trimmed by 5 bases and J by 7 bases, leaving 20 bases between them. CDR1 is SNHLY and CDR2 is FYNNEI in the germline V gene. For the CDR3, the DNA is TGTGCCAGCAGTACCCTGGGGGCTGGTGTCGGTGAAAAACTGTTTTTT. Its protein is CASSTLGAGVGEKLFF.

This clone has only one observation. This sequence joins TRBV5-6 and TRBJ1-3; D not resolved. Germline CDR1 reads SGHDT; CDR2 reads YYEEEE. Trimming removed 3 bases from V and 0 bases from J, with 10 bases in between. This CDR3 region has 15 residues. CDR3 DNA: TGTGCCAGCAGCTGGGGTGTTAGCTCTGGAAACACCATATATTTT. This translates into CASSWGVSSGNTIYF.

The chain has TRBV7-2 and TRBJ2-3, with D unresolved. In germline, CDR1 is SGHTA, CDR2 FQGNSA. CDR3 length equals 13 residues. V shed 4 bases and J shed 14 bases, with 19 bases lying between them. The CDR3 loop is CASSSSVPGIWYF. The CDR3 bases are TGTGCCAGCAGCTCATCGGTCCCGGGCATCTGGTATTTT.

The chain links TRBV5-6 to TRBJ1-1; 7 bases align to TRBD1. The CDR3 covers 15 residues. From germline, CDR1 is SGHDT and CDR2 YYEEEE. With V trimmed by 4 bases and J by 1 base, 7 bases remained unmatched. In DNA form, the CDR3 reads TGTGCCAGCAGCCGACAGGGACTCTCGAACACTGAAGCTTTCTTT. Protein product: CASSRQGLSNTEAFF.

The V and J genes are TRBV7-6 and TRBJ2-5, with 8 nucleotides matching TRBD2. The length of the CDR3 is 16 residues. Germline V gene lookup returns CDR1 SGHVS and CDR2 FNYEAQ. V lost 0 bases, J lost 5 bases, and 8 bases stayed unmatched. The CDR3 sequence is CASSLAPGGVVETQYF. CDR3 coding DNA: TGTGCCAGCAGCTTAGCACCGGGAGGGGTGGTGGAGACCCAGTACTTC.

The rearrangement joins TRBV5-5 to TRBJ1-1; 10 bases fit TRBD1. The V segment lost 2 bases and the J segment 4 bases; nucleotides outside the gene matches: 11. The CDR3 has 17 amino acids. Germline V gene data show CDR1 as SGHKS and CDR2 as YYEKEE (reference sequence). This CDR3 is CASSLRTGGVVGTEAFF. The CDR3 region has the DNA TGTGCCAGCAGCTTACGGACAGGGGGAGTTGTAGGCACTGAAGCTTTCTTT.

This chain joins TRBV5-6 and TRBJ2-5; TRBD2 might be the D (7 bases). The V gene's germline CDR1 is SGHDT and CDR2 YYEEEE. Trimming took 2 bases from V and 4 from J, leaving 12 bases between them. CDR3 length equals 14 residues. CDR3 amino acids: CASSFYREGETQYF. The CDR3 bases are TGTGCCAGCAGCTTTTACAGGGAGGGAGAGACCCAGTACTTC.

The genes are TRBV5-1 and TRBJ1-4; D gene uncertain. The CDR3 totals 18 residues. V was cut by 0 bases and J by 4 bases, with 19 bases left in between. From germline, CDR1 is SGHRS and CDR2 YFSETQ. The DNA of the CDR3 is TGCGCCAGCAGCTTGGGTGGTGCAGGAGATTCGGGTAATGAAAAACTGTTTTTT. Translating gives CASSLGGAGDSGNEKLFF.

The V call is TRBV9, the J call TRBJ1-2; D is unresolved. V shed 6 bases and J shed 0 bases, with 6 bases lying between them. Looked up from germline, CDR1 is SGDLS and CDR2 is YYNGEE. The CDR3 has 12 residues. CDR3 in DNA: TGTGCCAGCAAAAACCCTAACTATGGCTACACCTTC. Amino acids: CASKNPNYGYTF.

This clone was counted once. The gene calls are TRBV15 and TRBJ1-2; TRBD1 is a possible D gene (5 bases). V was shortened by 4 bases and J by 7 bases, with 10 bases between the two germline ends. Germline CDR1 reads LNHNV; CDR2 reads YYDKDF (reference sequence). The CDR3 extends over 12 amino acids. The CDR3 DNA reads as TGTGCCACCAGCAAAGACAGCCGTGGCTACACCTTC. It is translated as CATSKDSRGYTF.

V and J are TRBV6-4 and TRBJ1-2; 7 bases match TRBD1. There are 13 residues in the CDR3. Germline V gene lookup returns CDR1 MRHNA and CDR2 SNTAGT. V shed 2 bases and J 8 bases; nucleotides not matched to a gene: 5. The CDR3 sequence: CASSDPGGWGYTF. Here the CDR3 DNA reads TGTGCCAGCAGTGACCCAGGGGGTTGGGGCTACACCTTC.